Listed below are T cell receptor beta chains from one sample, sequenced in a study of shared clonotypes between healthy human individuals. Only in-frame clones appear in the TCRdb table, and some are missing; sequencing was by immunoSEQ multiplex PCR. The table includes some 2,400,000 clones, under 97% detected once. Sequenced material: naive CD4+ T cells sorted from blood. All receptors come from a man younger than 35 in good health. Both conserved end residues are part of each CDR3. A D gene is named only where the DNA matches it firmly. Some rows mark clone size as missing; the rest say once, few, many or name a class of expanded clone.

clone size,V gene,D gene,J gene,CDR3 DNA,CDR3 protein
few,TRBV5-4,TRBD1,TRBJ2-7,TGTGCCAGCAGCTTGGGACAGGGGGCCTACGAGCAGTACTTC,CASSLGQGAYEQYF
once,TRBV10-2,TRBD2,TRBJ2-1,TGCGCCAGCAGTGAGTCGACAGGACTAGCGGGGCACAATGAGCAGTTCTTC,CASSESTGLAGHNEQFF
NA,TRBV11-3,TRBD2,TRBJ2-1,TGTGCCAGCAGCCCCCCGGGGGGACTAGCGGGTACACGGGTGCAGTTCTTC,CASSPPGGLAGTRVQFF
few,TRBV6-4,NA,TRBJ1-6,TGTGCCAGCAGTGACAAAGTGCAGAATTCACCCCTCCACTTT,CASSDKVQNSPLHF
NA,TRBV10-3,NA,TRBJ1-1,TGTGCCATCGCTCGAGGAAGGGCGAACACTGAAGCTTTCTTT,CAIARGRANTEAFF
NA,TRBV18,NA,TRBJ1-5,TGTGCCAGCTCACCAGGGGCAGGTCAGCCCCAGCATTTT,CASSPGAGQPQHF
NA,TRBV9,NA,TRBJ2-2,TGTGCCAGCAGCGCATCAAGTACCGGGGAGCTGTTTTTT,CASSASSTGELFF
NA,TRBV7-9,NA,TRBJ1-6,TGTGCCAGCAGCTCCGGACAGATTAATTCACCCCTCCACTTT,CASSSGQINSPLHF
NA,TRBV30,TRBD1,TRBJ2-5,TGTGCCTGGAGCGGGGACAGGGGACGAGAGACCCAGTACTTC,CAWSGDRGRETQYF
NA,TRBV29-1,TRBD1,TRBJ2-5,TGCAGCGTTGACCGGACAGGGAAGGCTGAGACCCAGTACTTC,CSVDRTGKAETQYF
NA,TRBV18,TRBD1,TRBJ1-1,TGTGCCAGCTCTTCAGGGGGGAACACTGAAGCTTTCTTT,CASSSGGNTEAFF
NA,TRBV21-1,NA,TRBJ2-7,TGTGCCAGCAGCAAAGTTCTCAGGACGACCTACGAGCAGTACTTC,CASSKVLRTTYEQYF
NA,TRBV5-1,NA,TRBJ1-1,TGCGCCAGCAGCTTGCTGTTCAACACTGAAGCTTTCTTT,CASSLLFNTEAFF
once,TRBV19,NA,TRBJ1-3,TGTGCCAGTAGTATATCAAAGGCCGGCTCTGGAAACACCATATATTTT,CASSISKAGSGNTIYF
NA,TRBV28,NA,TRBJ1-2,TGTGCCAGCACCTCGGGGAGGGGGATTGTCGGCTACACCTTC,CASTSGRGIVGYTF
NA,TRBV27,NA,TRBJ1-5,TGTGCCAGCAGTCGCCTCCGGGACGCAAATCAGCCCCAGCATTTT,CASSRLRDANQPQHF
NA,TRBV11-2,NA,TRBJ2-2,TGTGCCAGCTCTGGGGGCAGGGACACCGGGGAGCTGTTTTTT,CASSGGRDTGELFF
NA,TRBV30,NA,TRBJ1-2,TGTGCCTGGAGGGGACCTAGATCTTCGTATGGCTACACCTTC,CAWRGPRSSYGYTF
NA,TRBV6-5,NA,TRBJ1-4,TGTGCCAGCAGACCCGACGGCCGGAATGAAAAACTGTTTTTT,CASRPDGRNEKLFF
NA,TRBV25-1,NA,TRBJ1-5,TGTGCCAGCAGTGAAGCAGGGTATAATCAGCCCCAGCATTTT,CASSEAGYNQPQHF
NA,TRBV10-3,TRBD1,TRBJ2-1,TGTGCCATCAGTGAGGGGTCACAGGGGAATGAGCAGTTCTTC,CAISEGSQGNEQFF
NA,TRBV7-3,NA,TRBJ2-7,TGTGCCAGCAGCTTAGGACAGTTCTACGAGCAGTACTTC,CASSLGQFYEQYF
NA,TRBV6-5,TRBD2,TRBJ2-1,TGTGCCAGCAGTTACTCGACTAGCGGGAGCAATGAGCAGTTCTTC,CASSYSTSGSNEQFF